Listed below are T cell receptor beta chains from one sample, sequenced in a study of Graves' ophthalmopathy and Graves' hyperthyroidism. One entry per CDR3 protein results from TCRdb running MiXCR on the multiplex PCR reads. The sample has a few hundred thousand distinct CDR3 sequences, 15% to 20% seen once. Sequenced sample: peripheral blood. The receptors originated from an adult woman with stable Graves' hyperthyroidism. Both conserved end residues are part of each CDR3. The D gene is left open where the match is weak. Some rows mark clone size as missing; the rest say once, few, many or name a class of expanded clone.

size	D	J	V	CDR3	DNA
many	-	TRBJ2-6	TRBV6-1	CASRAGIGANVLTF	TGTGCCAGCAGGGCAGGGATAGGGGCCAACGTCCTGACTTTC
many	TRBD1	TRBJ1-6	TRBV7-9	CASSNPGQSSYNSPLHF	TGTGCCAGCAGCAATCCGGGACAGAGCTCCTATAATTCACCCCTCCACTTT
few	TRBD1	TRBJ2-7	TRBV6-1	CASRTGTGEIYEQYF	TGTGCCAGCAGGACCGGGACAGGGGAGATCTACGAGCAGTACTTC
-	TRBD1	TRBJ1-1	TRBV30	CAWTENRGEAFF	TGTGCCTGGACGGAGAACAGGGGGGAAGCTTTCTTT
many	TRBD2	TRBJ2-7	TRBV5-1	CASSDRGLLHYEQYF	TGCGCCAGCAGCGACCGGGGACTACTACACTACGAGCAGTACTTC
few	TRBD1	TRBJ2-2	TRBV25-1	CASSLLDLTGESTGELFF	TGTGCCAGCAGCCTTCTTGACCTGACAGGGGAAAGCACCGGGGAGCTGTTTTTT
many	TRBD2	TRBJ2-7	TRBV20-1	CSGGTSPYEQYF	TGCAGTGGGGGGACTAGCCCCTACGAGCAGTACTTC
many	-	TRBJ2-5	TRBV12-3/TRBV12-4	CASSTRAGGTQYF	TGTGCCAGCAGTACCAGGGCCGGAGGGACCCAGTACTTC
many	-	TRBJ2-7	TRBV30	CAWSVSGSEQYF	TGTGCCTGGAGTGTATCCGGATCCGAGCAGTACTTC
many	TRBD1	TRBJ2-7	TRBV4-1	CASSQEEQGAYEQYF	TGCGCCAGCAGCCAAGAGGAACAGGGGGCTTACGAGCAGTACTTC
many	TRBD2	TRBJ2-5	TRBV15	CATSQMGGLAGGREETQYF	TGTGCCACCAGCCAAATGGGGGGACTAGCGGGAGGCCGGGAAGAGACCCAGTACTTC
many	TRBD1	TRBJ1-6	TRBV6-5	CASQWTGGNSPLHF	TGTGCCAGCCAATGGACAGGGGGTAATTCACCCCTCCACTTT
many	-	TRBJ2-2	TRBV12-3/TRBV12-4	CASSFNSGELFF	TGTGCCAGCAGTTTTAATTCCGGGGAGCTGTTTTTT
once	-	TRBJ1-5	TRBV28	CASSTTGINQPQHF	TGTGCCAGCAGTACCACAGGGATCAATCAGCCCCAGCATTTT
many	-	TRBJ2-5	TRBV7-2	CASSPRIRMYQETQYF	TGTGCCAGCAGCCCCCGTATCCGGATGTACCAAGAGACCCAGTACTTC
many	-	TRBJ1-5	TRBV5-1	CASRADGGNQPQHF	TGCGCCAGCAGAGCCGACGGGGGCAATCAGCCCCAGCATTTT
many	-	TRBJ1-1	TRBV11-1	CASSFTEITEAFF	TGTGCCAGCAGCTTCACTGAGATCACTGAAGCTTTCTTT
few	-	TRBJ2-7	TRBV9	CASSVVANSYEQYF	TGTGCCAGCAGCGTAGTGGCCAACTCCTACGAGCAGTACTTC
many	-	TRBJ1-3	TRBV12-3/TRBV12-4	CASSPIQGGGNTIYF	TGTGCCAGCAGTCCTATCCAGGGAGGTGGAAACACCATATATTTT
many	-	TRBJ1-1	TRBV25-1	CASSEWAGATEAFF	TGTGCCAGCAGTGAATGGGCAGGGGCTACTGAAGCTTTCTTT
many	-	TRBJ1-1	TRBV19	CASLRTELHTEAFF	TGTGCCAGCCTCCGGACAGAGCTACACACTGAAGCTTTCTTT
few	-	TRBJ2-5	TRBV12-3/TRBV12-4	CASSFGPQGIQETQYF	TGTGCCAGCAGTTTTGGGCCCCAGGGGATCCAAGAGACCCAGTACTTC
many	-	TRBJ2-2	TRBV28	CASSLGGINTGELFF	TGTGCCAGCAGTTTAGGAGGGATCAACACCGGGGAGCTGTTTTTT
many	-	TRBJ1-3	TRBV13	CAGGELSSGNTIYF	TGTGCCGGAGGTGAGCTCTCCTCTGGAAACACCATATATTTT
many	-	TRBJ2-7	TRBV29-1	CSVSGGDYEQYF	TGCAGCGTTTCCGGGGGCGACTACGAGCAGTACTTC
many	TRBD1	TRBJ1-1	TRBV12-3/TRBV12-4	CASSMDRDLWNTEAFF	TGTGCCAGCAGTATGGACAGGGATTTGTGGAACACTGAAGCTTTCTTT
many	TRBD2	TRBJ2-7	TRBV29-1	CSVGTSGSRYEQYF	TGCAGCGTCGGGACTAGCGGGTCCCGTTACGAGCAGTACTTC
many	-	TRBJ2-2	TRBV11-1	CASSPETDTELFF	TGTGCCAGCAGCCCGGAAACGGACACCGAGCTGTTTTTT
many	TRBD1	TRBJ2-7	TRBV12-5	CASGKTGHEQYF	TGTGCTAGTGGTAAGACAGGGCACGAGCAGTACTTC
many	-	TRBJ2-7	TRBV6-1	CASSEAGFLTETYEQYF	TGTGCCAGCAGTGAAGCGGGGTTCCTGACAGAGACCTACGAGCAGTACTTC
many	TRBD2	TRBJ2-2	TRBV27	CASSSASGNTGELFF	TGTGCCAGCAGTTCCGCTAGCGGAAACACCGGGGAGCTGTTTTTT
many	TRBD1	TRBJ2-7	TRBV27	CASSLTGTGGHEQYF	TGTGCCAGCAGTCTAACCGGGACAGGGGGCCACGAGCAGTACTTC
many	TRBD2	TRBJ2-7	TRBV7-6	CASSGHGTRGTYEQYF	TGTGCCAGCAGCGGACACGGGACTAGAGGAACCTACGAGCAGTACTTC
many	-	TRBJ1-1	TRBV29-1	CSVTGHSNTEAFF	TGCAGCGTTACGGGACATTCGAACACTGAAGCTTTCTTT
many	-	TRBJ1-6	TRBV5-1	CASTRTGVPLHF	TGCGCCAGCACGCGGACGGGGGTACCCCTCCACTTT
many	-	TRBJ1-2	TRBV20-1	CSARYRGQTDNGYTF	TGCAGTGCTAGATACCGTGGACAGACGGATAATGGCTACACCTTC
-	TRBD1	TRBJ2-4	TRBV7-2	CASSYRDRPDIKYF	TGTGCCAGCAGCTACCGGGACAGGCCGGACATTAAGTACTTC